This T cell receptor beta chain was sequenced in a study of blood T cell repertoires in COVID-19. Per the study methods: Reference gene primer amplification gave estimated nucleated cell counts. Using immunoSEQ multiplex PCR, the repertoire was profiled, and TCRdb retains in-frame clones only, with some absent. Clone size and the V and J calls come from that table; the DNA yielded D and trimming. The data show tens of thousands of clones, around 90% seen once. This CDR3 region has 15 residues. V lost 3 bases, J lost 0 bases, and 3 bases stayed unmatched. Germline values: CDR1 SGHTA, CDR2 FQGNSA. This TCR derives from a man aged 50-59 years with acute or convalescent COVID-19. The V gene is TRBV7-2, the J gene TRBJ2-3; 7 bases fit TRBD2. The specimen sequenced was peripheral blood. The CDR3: CASSLTSPSTDTQYF. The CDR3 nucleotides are TGTGCCAGCAGCTTGACTAGCCCTAGCACAGATACGCAGTATTTT.